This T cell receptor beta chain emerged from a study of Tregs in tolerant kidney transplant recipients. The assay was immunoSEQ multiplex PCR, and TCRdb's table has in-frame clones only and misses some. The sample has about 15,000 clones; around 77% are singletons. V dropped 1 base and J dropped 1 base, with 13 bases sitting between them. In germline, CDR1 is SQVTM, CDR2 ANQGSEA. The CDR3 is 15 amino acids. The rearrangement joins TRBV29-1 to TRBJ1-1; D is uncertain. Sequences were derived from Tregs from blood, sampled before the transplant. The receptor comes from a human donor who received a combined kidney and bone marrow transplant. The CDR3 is CSVEGGGRTNTEAFF. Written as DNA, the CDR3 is TGCAGCGTTGAAGGTGGAGGACGGACGAACACTGAAGCTTTCTTT.